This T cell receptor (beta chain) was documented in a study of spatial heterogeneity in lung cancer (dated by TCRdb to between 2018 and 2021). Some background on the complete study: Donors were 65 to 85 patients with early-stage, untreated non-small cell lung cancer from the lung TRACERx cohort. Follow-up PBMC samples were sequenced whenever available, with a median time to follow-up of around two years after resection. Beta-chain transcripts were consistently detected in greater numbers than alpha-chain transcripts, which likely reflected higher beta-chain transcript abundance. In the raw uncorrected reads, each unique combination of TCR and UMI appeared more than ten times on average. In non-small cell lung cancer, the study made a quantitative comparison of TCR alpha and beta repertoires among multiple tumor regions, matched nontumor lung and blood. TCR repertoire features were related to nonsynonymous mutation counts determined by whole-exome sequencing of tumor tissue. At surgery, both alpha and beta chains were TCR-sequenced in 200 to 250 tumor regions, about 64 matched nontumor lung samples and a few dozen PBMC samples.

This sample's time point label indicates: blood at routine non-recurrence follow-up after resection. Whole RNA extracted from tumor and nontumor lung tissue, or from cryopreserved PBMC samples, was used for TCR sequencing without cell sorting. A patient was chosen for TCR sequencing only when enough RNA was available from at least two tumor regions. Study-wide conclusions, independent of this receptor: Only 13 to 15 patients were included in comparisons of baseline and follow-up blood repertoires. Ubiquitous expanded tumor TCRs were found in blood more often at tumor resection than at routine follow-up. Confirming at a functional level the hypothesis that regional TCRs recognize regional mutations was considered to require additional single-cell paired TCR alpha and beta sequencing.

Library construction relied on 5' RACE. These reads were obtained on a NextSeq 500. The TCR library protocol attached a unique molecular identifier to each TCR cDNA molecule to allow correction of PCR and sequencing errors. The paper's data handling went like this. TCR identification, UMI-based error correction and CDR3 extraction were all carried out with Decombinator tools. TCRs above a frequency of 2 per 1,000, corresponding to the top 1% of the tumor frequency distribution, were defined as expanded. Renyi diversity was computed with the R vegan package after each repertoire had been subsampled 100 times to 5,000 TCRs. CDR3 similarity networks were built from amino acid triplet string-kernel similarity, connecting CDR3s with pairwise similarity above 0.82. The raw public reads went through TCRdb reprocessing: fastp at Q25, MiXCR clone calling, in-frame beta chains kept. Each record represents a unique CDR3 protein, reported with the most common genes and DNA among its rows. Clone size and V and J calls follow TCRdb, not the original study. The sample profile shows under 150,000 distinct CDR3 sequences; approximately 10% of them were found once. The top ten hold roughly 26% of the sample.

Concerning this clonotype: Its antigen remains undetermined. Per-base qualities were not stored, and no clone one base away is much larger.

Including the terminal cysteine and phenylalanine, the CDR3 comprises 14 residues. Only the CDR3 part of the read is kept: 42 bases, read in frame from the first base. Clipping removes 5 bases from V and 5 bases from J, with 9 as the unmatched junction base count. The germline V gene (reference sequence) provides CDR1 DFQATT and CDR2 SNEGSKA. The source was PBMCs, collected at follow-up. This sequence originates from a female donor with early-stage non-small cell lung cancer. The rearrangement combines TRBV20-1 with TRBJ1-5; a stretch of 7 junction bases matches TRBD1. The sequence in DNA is TGCAGTGCTGACGACGACAGGGAAGATCAGCCCCAGCATTTT. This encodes CSADDDREDQPQHF.